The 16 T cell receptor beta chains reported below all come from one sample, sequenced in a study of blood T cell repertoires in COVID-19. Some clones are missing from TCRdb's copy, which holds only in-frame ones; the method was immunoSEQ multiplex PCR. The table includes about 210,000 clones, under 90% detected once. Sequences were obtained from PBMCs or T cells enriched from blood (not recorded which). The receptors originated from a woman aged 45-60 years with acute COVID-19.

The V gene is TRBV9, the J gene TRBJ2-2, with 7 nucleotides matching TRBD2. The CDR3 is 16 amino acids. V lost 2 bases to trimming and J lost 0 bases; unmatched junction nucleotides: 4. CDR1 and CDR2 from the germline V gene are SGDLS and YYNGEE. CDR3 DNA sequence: TGTGCCAGCAGCGTCCAAGCGGGGTCGAACACCGGGGAGCTGTTTTTT. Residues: CASSVQAGSNTGELFF.

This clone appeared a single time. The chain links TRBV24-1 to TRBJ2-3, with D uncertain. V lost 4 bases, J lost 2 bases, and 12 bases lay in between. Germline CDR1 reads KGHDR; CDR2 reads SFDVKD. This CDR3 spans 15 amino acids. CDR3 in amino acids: CATSEARLATDTQYF. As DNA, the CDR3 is TGTGCCACCAGTGAGGCTCGTCTCGCCACAGATACGCAGTATTTT.

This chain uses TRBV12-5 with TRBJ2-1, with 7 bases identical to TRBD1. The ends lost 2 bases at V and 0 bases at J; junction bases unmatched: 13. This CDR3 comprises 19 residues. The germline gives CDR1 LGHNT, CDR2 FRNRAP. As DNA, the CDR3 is TGTGCTAGTGGTTTGTTTCCGGGACAGTCAATTAACTCCTACAATGAGCAGTTCTTC. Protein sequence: CASGLFPGQSINSYNEQFF. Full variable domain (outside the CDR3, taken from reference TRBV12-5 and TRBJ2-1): DARVTQTPRHKVTEMGQEVTMRCQPILGHNTVFWYRQTMMQGLELLAYFRNRAPLDDSGMPKDRFSAEMPDATLATLKIQPSEPRDSAVYFCASGLFPGQSINSYNEQFFGPGTRLTVL.

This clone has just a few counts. Here the CDR3 DNA reads TGCGCCAGCAGCCAAGATCCACTAGCGGACACCTACGAGCAGTACTTC. It specifies CASSQDPLADTYEQYF. This chain links TRBV4-1 with TRBJ2-7; 8 nucleotides align to TRBD2. The CDR3 is 16 residues long. Germline CDR1 and CDR2: MGHRA and YSYEKL. V shed 0 bases and J 2 bases; nucleotides not matched to a gene: 6.

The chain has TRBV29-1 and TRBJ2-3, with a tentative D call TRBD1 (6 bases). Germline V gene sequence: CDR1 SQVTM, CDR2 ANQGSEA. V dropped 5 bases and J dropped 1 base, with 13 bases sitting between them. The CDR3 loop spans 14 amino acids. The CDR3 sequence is CSVRTVGGTDTQYF. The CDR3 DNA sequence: TGCAGCGTTCGGACAGTCGGAGGCACAGATACGCAGTATTTT.

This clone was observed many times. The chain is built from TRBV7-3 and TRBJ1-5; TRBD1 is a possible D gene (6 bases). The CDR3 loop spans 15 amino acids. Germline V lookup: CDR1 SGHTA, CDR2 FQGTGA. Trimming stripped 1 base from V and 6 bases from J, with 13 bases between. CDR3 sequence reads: CASSLKAGAGQPQHF. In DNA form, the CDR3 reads TGTGCCAGCAGCTTAAAGGCGGGGGCCGGTCAGCCCCAGCATTTT.

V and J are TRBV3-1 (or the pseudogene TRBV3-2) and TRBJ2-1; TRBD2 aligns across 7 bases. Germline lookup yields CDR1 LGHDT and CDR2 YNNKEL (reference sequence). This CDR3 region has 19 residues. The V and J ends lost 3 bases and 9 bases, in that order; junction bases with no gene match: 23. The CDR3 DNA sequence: TGTGCCAGCAGCCATAACAGGCGCGGGAGCCAAACCCCCAAGAGTGAGCAGTTCTTC. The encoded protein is CASSHNRRGSQTPKSEQFF.

The CDR3 nucleotides are TGTGCCAGCAGCGTAGGTCTGGACAGAAACACAAGGGATGGCTACACCTTC. Encoded protein: CASSVGLDRNTRDGYTF. This chain connects TRBV9 to TRBJ1-2; a weak D match, TRBD1 (6 bases). The CDR3 totals 17 residues. V dropped 0 bases and J dropped 6 bases, with 21 bases sitting between them. The germline V gene encodes CDR1 SGDLS and CDR2 YYNGEE. Full variable domain (remainder filled in from reference TRBV9 and TRBJ1-2): DSGVTQTPKHLITATGQRVTLRCSPRSGDLSVYWYQQSLDQGLQFLIQYYNGEERAKGNILERFSAQQFPDLHSELNLSSLELGDSALYFCASSVGLDRNTRDGYTFGSGTRLTVV.

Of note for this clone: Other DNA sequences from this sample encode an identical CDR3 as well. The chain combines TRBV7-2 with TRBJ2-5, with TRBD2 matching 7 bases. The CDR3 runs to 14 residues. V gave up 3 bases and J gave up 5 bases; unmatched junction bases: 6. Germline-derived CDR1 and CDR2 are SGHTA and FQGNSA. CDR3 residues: CASSLAGAVETQYF. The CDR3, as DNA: TGTGCCAGCAGCTTGGCGGGAGCGGTGGAGACCCAGTACTTC.

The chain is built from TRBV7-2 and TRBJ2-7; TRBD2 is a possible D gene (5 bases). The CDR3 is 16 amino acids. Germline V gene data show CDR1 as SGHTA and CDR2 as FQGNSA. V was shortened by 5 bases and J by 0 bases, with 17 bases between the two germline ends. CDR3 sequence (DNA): TGTGCCAGCAGCCTTTTATGGTTAGGGAGCTCCTACGAGCAGTACTTC. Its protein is CASSLLWLGSSYEQYF.

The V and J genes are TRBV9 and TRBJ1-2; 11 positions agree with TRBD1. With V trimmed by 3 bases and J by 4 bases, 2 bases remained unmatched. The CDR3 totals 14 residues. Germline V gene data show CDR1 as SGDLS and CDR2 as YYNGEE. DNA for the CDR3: TGTGCCAGCAGCGGGGACAGGGGGTTCTATGGCTACACCTTC. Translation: CASSGDRGFYGYTF.

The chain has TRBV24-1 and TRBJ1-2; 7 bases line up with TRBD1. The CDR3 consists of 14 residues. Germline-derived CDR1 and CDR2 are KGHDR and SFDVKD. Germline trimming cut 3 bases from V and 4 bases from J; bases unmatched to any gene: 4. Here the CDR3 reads CATSDETGRYGYTF. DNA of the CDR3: TGTGCCACCAGTGATGAGACAGGGCGCTATGGCTACACCTTC.

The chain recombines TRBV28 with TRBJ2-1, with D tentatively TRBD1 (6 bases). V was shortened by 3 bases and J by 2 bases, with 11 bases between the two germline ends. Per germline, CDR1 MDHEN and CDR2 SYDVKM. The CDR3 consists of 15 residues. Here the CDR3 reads CASSLGDTAYNEQFF. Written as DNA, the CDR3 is TGTGCCAGCAGTTTGGGGGACACAGCCTACAATGAGCAGTTCTTC.

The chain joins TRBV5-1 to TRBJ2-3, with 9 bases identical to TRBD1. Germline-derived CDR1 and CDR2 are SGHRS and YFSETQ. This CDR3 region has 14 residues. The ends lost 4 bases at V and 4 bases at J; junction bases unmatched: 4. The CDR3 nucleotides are TGCGCCAGCAGCGTGGGACAGGGAGCAGATACGCAGTATTTT. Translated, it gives CASSVGQGADTQYF.

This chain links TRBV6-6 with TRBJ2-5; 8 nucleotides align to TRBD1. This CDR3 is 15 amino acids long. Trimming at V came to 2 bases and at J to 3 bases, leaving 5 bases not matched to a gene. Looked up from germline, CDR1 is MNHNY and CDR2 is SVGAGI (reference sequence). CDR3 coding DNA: TGTGCCAGCAGTTACGGGGACAGGAGAGAAGAGACCCAGTACTTC. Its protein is CASSYGDRREETQYF.

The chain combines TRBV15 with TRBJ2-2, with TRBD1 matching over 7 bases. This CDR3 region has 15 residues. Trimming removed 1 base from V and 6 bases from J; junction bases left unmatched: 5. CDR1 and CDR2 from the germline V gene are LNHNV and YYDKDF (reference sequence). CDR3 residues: CATSRVLQGSGELFF. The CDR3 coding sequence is TGTGCCACCAGCAGAGTATTACAGGGGTCCGGGGAGCTGTTTTTT.